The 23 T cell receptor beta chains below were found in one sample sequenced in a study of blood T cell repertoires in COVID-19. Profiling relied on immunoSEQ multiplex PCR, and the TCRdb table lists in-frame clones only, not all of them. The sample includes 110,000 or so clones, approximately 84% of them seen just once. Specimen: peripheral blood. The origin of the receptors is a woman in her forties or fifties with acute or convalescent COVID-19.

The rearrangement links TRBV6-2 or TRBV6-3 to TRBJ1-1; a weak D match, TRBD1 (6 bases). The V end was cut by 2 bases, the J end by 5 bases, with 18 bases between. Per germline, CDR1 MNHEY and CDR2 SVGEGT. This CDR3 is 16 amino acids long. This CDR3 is CASSYAPRQEWTEAFF. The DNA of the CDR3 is TGTGCCAGCAGTTACGCCCCGAGACAGGAATGGACTGAAGCTTTCTTT.

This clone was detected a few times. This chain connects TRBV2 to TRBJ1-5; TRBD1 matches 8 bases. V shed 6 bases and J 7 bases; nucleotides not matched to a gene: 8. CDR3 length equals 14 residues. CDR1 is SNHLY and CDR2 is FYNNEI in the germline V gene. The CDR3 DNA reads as TGTGCCAGCAGGGCGACAGGGGTGGGACAGCCCCAGCATTTT. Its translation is CASRATGVGQPQHF.

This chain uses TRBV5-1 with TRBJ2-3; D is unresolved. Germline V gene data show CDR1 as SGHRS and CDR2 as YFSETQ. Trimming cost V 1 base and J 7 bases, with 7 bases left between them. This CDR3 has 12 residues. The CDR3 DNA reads TGCGCCAGCAGCTTGTCGAGAAATACGCAGTATTTT. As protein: CASSLSRNTQYF. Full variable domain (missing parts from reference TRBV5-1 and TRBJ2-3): KAGVTQTPRYLIKTRGQQVTLSCSPISGHRSVSWYQQTPGQGLQFLFEYFSETQRNKGNFPGRFSGRQFSNSRSEMNVSTLELGDSALYLCASSLSRNTQYFGPGTRLTVL.

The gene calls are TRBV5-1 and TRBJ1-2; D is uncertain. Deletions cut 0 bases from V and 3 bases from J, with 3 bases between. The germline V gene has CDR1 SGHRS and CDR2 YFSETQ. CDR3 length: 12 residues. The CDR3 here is CASSLGDYGYTF. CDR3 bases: TGCGCCAGCAGCTTGGGCGACTATGGCTACACCTTC.

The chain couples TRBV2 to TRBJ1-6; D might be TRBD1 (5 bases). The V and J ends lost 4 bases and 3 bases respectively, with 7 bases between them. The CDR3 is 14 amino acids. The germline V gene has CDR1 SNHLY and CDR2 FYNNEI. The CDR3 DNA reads TGTGCCAGCAGTGGACAGAACTATAATTCACCCCTCCACTTT. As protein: CASSGQNYNSPLHF.

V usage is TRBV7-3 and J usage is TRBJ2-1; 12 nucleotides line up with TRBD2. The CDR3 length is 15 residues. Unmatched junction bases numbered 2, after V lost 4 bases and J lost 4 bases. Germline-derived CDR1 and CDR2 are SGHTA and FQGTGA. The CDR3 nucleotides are TGTGCCAGCAGCTCCCTAGCGGGGGGGTACAATGAGCAGTTCTTC. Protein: CASSSLAGGYNEQFF.

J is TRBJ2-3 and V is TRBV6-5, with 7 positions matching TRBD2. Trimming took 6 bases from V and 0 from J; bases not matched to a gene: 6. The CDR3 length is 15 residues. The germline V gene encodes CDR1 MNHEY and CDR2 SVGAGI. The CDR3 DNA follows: TGTGCCAGCAGATCGGGGGGAAGGAGCACAGATACGCAGTATTTT. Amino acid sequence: CASRSGGRSTDTQYF.

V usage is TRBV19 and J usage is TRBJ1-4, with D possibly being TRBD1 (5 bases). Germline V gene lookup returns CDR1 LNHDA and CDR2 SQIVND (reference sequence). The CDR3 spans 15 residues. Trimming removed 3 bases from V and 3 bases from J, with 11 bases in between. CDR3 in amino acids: CASSIKGLSNEKLFF. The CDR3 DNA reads TGTGCCAGTAGTATTAAGGGGCTGTCTAATGAAAAACTGTTTTTT.

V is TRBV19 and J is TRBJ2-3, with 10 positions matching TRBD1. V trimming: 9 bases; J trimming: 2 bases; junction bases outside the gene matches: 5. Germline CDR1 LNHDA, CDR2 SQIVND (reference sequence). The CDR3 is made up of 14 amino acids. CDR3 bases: TGTGCCAGCGCAGACAGGGGGCACACAGATACGCAGTATTTT. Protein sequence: CASADRGHTDTQYF.

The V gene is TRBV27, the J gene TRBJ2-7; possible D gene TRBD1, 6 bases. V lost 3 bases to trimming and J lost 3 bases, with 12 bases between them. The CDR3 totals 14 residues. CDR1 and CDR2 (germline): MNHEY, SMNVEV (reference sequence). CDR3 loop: CASSLKDSFYEQYF. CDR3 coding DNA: TGTGCCAGCAGTTTGAAGGACAGCTTCTACGAGCAGTACTTC.

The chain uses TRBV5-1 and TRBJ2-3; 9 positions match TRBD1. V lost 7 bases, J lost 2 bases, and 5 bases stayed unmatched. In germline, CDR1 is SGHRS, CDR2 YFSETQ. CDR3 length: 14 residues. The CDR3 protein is CASYTGGLTDTQYF. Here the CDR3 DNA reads TGCGCCAGCTATACAGGGGGCCTCACAGATACGCAGTATTTT.

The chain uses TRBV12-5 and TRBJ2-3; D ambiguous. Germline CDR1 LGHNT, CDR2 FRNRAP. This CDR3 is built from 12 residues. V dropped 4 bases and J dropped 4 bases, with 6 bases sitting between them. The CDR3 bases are TGTGCTAGTGGTTCTAATCCAGATACGCAGTATTTT. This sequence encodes CASGSNPDTQYF.

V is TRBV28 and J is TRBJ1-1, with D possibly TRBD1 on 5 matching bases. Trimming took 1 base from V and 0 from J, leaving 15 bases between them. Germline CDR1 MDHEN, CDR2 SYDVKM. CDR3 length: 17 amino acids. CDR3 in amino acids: CASSLSGQDYMNTEAFF. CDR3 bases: TGTGCCAGCAGTTTATCGGGGCAGGACTACATGAACACTGAAGCTTTCTTT.

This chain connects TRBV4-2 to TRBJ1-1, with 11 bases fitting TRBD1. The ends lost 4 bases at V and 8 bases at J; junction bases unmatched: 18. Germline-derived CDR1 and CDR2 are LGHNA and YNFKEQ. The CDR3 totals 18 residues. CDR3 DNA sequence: TGTGCCAGCAGCCGAGATGGGGGGACAGGGGGGCTTCAGGCCGAAGCTTTCTTT. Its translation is CASSRDGGTGGLQAEAFF.

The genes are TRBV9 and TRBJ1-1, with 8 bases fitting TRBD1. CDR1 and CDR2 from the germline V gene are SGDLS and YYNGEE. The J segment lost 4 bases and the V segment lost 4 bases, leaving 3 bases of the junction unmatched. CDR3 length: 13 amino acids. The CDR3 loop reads CASSPGQGTEAFF. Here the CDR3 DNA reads TGTGCCAGCAGCCCCGGACAGGGCACTGAAGCTTTCTTT.

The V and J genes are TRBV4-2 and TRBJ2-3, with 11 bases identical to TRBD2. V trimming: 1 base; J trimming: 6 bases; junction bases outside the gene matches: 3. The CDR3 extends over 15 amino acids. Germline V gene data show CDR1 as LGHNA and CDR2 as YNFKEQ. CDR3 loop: CASSQVAGGRDTQYF. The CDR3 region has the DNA TGTGCCAGCAGCCAAGTAGCGGGGGGGCGGGATACGCAGTATTTT.

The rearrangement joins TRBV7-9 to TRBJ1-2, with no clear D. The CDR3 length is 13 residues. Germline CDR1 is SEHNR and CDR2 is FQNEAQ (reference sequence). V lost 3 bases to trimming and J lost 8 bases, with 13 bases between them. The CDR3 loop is CASSLRGLPGYTF. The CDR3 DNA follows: TGTGCCAGCAGCTTGCGGGGTTTGCCGGGCTACACCTTC.

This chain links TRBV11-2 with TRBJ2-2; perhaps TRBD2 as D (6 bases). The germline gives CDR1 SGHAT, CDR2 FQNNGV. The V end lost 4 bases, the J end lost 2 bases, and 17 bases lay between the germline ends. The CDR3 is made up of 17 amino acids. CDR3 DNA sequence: TGTGCCAGCAGCTGGCTAGGGGACTTTCCAAACACCGGGGAGCTGTTTTTT. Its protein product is CASSWLGDFPNTGELFF.

This chain's CDR3 is CAIRGFRDTEAFF. The CDR3 DNA follows: TGTGCCATCAGAGGGTTCAGGGACACTGAAGCTTTCTTT. V is TRBV10-3 and J is TRBJ1-1, with D perhaps TRBD1 (5 bases). The germline V and J ends were trimmed by 6 bases and 3 bases, with 11 bases remaining between them. CDR1 and CDR2 (germline): ENHRY, SYGVKD. The CDR3 runs to 13 residues.

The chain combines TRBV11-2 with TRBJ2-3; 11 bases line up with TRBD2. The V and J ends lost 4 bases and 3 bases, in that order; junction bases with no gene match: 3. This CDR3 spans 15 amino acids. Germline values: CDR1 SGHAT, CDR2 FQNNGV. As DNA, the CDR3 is TGTGCCAGCAGCTGGACTAGCGGGTCTACAGATACGCAGTATTTT. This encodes CASSWTSGSTDTQYF. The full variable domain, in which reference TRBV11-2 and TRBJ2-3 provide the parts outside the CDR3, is EAGVAQSPRYKIIEKRQSVAFWCNPISGHATLYWYQQILGQGPKLLIQFQNNGVVDDSQLPKDRFSAERLKGVDSTLKIQPAKLEDSAVYLCASSWTSGSTDTQYFGPGTRLTVL.

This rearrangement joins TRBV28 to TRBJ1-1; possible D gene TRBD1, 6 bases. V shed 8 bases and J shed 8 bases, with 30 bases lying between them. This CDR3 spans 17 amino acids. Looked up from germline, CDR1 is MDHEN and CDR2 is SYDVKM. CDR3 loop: CASHYPLTRGGGGEAFF. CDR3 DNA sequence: TGTGCCAGCCACTACCCCCTCACTAGGGGAGGGGGTGGGGAAGCTTTCTTT.

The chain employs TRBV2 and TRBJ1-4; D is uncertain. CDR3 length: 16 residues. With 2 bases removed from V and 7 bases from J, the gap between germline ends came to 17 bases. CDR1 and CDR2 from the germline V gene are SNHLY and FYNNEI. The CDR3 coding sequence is TGTGCCAGCAGTGAATTCGGGGTTCCCAATAGTGAAAAACTGTTTTTT. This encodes CASSEFGVPNSEKLFF.

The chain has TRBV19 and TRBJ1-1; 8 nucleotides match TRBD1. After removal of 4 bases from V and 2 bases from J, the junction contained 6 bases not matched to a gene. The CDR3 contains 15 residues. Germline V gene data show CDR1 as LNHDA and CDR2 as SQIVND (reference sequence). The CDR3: CASSKGTGGNTEAFF. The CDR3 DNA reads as TGTGCCAGTAGTAAAGGGACAGGTGGTAACACTGAAGCTTTCTTT.